This entry describes one T cell receptor (beta chain). This specimen belongs to a study of identical twins. Germline-derived CDR1 and CDR2 are DFQATT and SNEGSKA (reference sequence). The CDR3 has 23 amino acids. Losses at the gene ends were 0 bases for V and 9 bases for J; bases not matched to a gene: 34. TCRdb re-analysed the 5' RACE reads in MiXCR, keeping a single row per CDR3 protein. The sample consists of approximately 410,000 distinct CDR3 sequences, about 18% of them appearing once. This TCR derives from a man in his fifties or sixties in good health. The sequenced material came from naive T cells sorted from blood. V is TRBV20-1 and J is TRBJ2-7; 11 bases are shared with TRBD1. The CDR3 coding sequence is TGCAGTGCTAGAGATTTGGGACAGGGGGTGGCAAGGAATATAGATGAGTATGGCCCAGGGCAGTACTTC. Protein: CSARDLGQGVARNIDEYGPGQYF.